This T cell receptor (beta chain) was observed in a study of PD-1 blockade in classical Hodgkin lymphoma. About this clone: As yet, its antigen is unknown.

Libraries were prepared by immunoSEQ multiplex PCR; TCRdb keeps only in-frame clonotypes and omits some of them. Among tens of thousands of clones, around 90% were seen once, and the ten largest hold less than 25%. V was cut by 6 bases and J by 6 bases, with 20 bases left in between. The V gene's germline CDR1 is MDHEN and CDR2 SYDVKM. The CDR3 extends over 16 amino acids. Patients all relapsed after autologous stem cell transplantation, and there was variation in brentuximab vedotin exposure. Best overall response was complete response, partial response or progressive disease in these relapsed/refractory classical Hodgkin lymphoma patients. Study-level findings and limits: Newly diagnosed patients and complete responders had comparable diversity at baseline. There was a significant rise in CD4+ TCR diversity by C4D1, with no such rise for CD8+.

The TCR was taken from a human donor with classical Hodgkin lymphoma. This chain links TRBV28 with TRBJ1-4; D is possibly TRBD1 (6 bases). Sequencing used peripheral blood mononuclear cells (PBMCs), obtained at baseline. CDR3 sequence: CASSLAGGGAYEKLFF. In DNA form, the CDR3 reads TGTGCCAGCAGCCTTGCGGGCGGGGGCGCCTATGAAAAACTGTTTTTT.